These 26 T cell receptor beta chains were sequenced from one sample in a study of beta chain features in type 1 diabetes. These receptors' targets are unknown. Notes on the study in general: Shortening that was moderate but significant affected the TCRB CDR3s of Type 1 diabetes patients in all four CD4+ subsets.

Of the isolated RNA, all was reverse transcribed, and so the sequenced material was expressed TCRB transcripts. Measured with immunoSEQ multiplex PCR; TCRdb has only the in-frame clones, and not every one. The sample lists 200,000 to 250,000 clones, approximately 15% occurring once. The sample comprised naive CD4+ T cells from blood. The receptors stem from a man aged 30-40 years with type 1 diabetes.

The chain recombines TRBV27 with TRBJ2-7; 7 nucleotides align to TRBD1. J was trimmed by 9 bases and V by 5 bases; bases with no gene match: 13. Looked up from germline, CDR1 is MNHEY and CDR2 is SMNVEV (reference sequence). The CDR3 spans 14 residues. The DNA for the CDR3 is TGTGCCAGCAGTCCTGGGACAGCCCCGCAGGGGCAGTACTTC. Amino acid sequence: CASSPGTAPQGQYF.

This clone was recorded a few times. The rearrangement links TRBV30 to TRBJ1-1; D unresolved. The CDR3 is 13 residues long. Per the germline V gene, CDR1 is GTSNPN and CDR2 is SVGIG (reference sequence). V lost 0 bases to trimming and J lost 3 bases, with 8 bases between them. CDR3 protein: CAWSVQSDTEAFF. The CDR3 DNA sequence: TGTGCCTGGAGTGTACAGTCGGACACTGAAGCTTTCTTT.

In its sample, this clone was seen a few times. The rearrangement links TRBV7-8 to TRBJ1-5; 7 nucleotides agree with TRBD1. The V gene end was trimmed by 6 bases and the J gene end by 4 bases; junction bases not matched to a gene: 3. Germline CDR1 is SGHVS and CDR2 is FQNEAQ. There are 13 residues in the CDR3. The CDR3 DNA reads TGTGCCAGCAGTCGGGACAGTAATCAGCCCCAGCATTTT. It yields the protein CASSRDSNQPQHF.

The CDR3 sequence: CASSLARLADPSYEQYF. The DNA of the CDR3 is TGTGCCAGCAGCTTGGCGCGGCTAGCGGACCCGTCCTACGAGCAGTACTTC. The rearrangement links TRBV5-6 to TRBJ2-7; 7 bases are a match to TRBD2. Germline V CDR1 and CDR2: SGHDT, YYEEEE. The CDR3 contains 17 residues. V lost 0 bases and J lost 1; bases outside the gene matches: 10. Together with reference TRBV5-6 and TRBJ2-7, the CDR3 gives the full variable domain: DAGVTQSPTHLIKTRGQQVTLRCSPKSGHDTVSWYQQALGQGPQFIFQYYEEEERQRGNFPDRFSGHQFPNYSSELNVNALLLGDSALYLCASSLARLADPSYEQYFGPGTRLTVT.

This clone came up a few times. V usage is TRBV30 and J usage is TRBJ1-4, with a weak D call TRBD1 (5 bases). V lost 3 bases and J 5 bases, leaving 19 bases between the germline ends. This CDR3 comprises 16 residues. Germline assignment: CDR1 GTSNPN and CDR2 SVGIG (reference sequence). CDR3 nucleotides: TGTGCCTGGAGCACCTTTAAAGGGACTCCGAATGAAAAACTGTTTTTT. It is translated as CAWSTFKGTPNEKLFF. Full variable domain (rest looked up from reference TRBV30 and TRBJ1-4): SQTIHQWPATLVQPVGSPLSLECTVEGTSNPNLYWYRQAAGRGLQLLFYSVGIGQISSEVPQNLSASRPQDRQFILSSKKLLLSDSGFYLCAWSTFKGTPNEKLFFGSGTQLSVL.

The chain carries TRBV6-5 and TRBJ1-1, with TRBD1 matching 12 bases. The germline V gene encodes CDR1 MNHEY and CDR2 SVGAGI. V trimming: 7 bases; J trimming: 10 bases; junction bases outside the gene matches: 4. The length of the CDR3 is 12 residues. CDR3 sequence: CASTGTGGLAFF. The CDR3 nucleotides read TGTGCCAGCACCGGGACAGGGGGCTTAGCTTTCTTT.

The J gene is TRBJ1-1, the V gene TRBV6-5; a weak D match, TRBD1 (5 bases). CDR1 is MNHEY, CDR2 SVGAGI, per germline. The CDR3 length is 14 residues. Trimming shortened V by 4 bases and J by 5 bases, and 14 bases separated the two germline ends. CDR3 bases: TGTGCCAGCAGTTCGACAGAAACACTAACTGAAGCTTTCTTT. Amino acid sequence: CASSSTETLTEAFF.

Only a few counts were recorded for this clone. The chain employs TRBV29-1 and TRBJ1-2, with TRBD1 as a possible D gene (6 bases). The CDR3 contains 12 residues. Germline V CDR1 and CDR2: SQVTM, ANQGSEA. Trimming pared 6 bases from V and 5 bases from J, leaving 13 bases between. CDR3 in DNA: TGCAGCGTCGGAAGGCAGGGGTATGGCTACACCTTC. As protein: CSVGRQGYGYTF.

V usage is TRBV4-1 and J usage is TRBJ1-5; TRBD1 agrees at 10 bases. Germline loops: CDR1 MGHRA, CDR2 YSYEKL. Losses at the gene ends were 1 base for V and 3 bases for J; bases not matched to a gene: 3. The CDR3 sequence is 16 residues long. Here the CDR3 DNA reads TGCGCCAGCAGCCAAGGACAGGGGGCGGTCAATCAGCCCCAGCATTTT. It is translated as CASSQGQGAVNQPQHF.

This clone was observed a few times. The genes are TRBV18 and TRBJ2-2; TRBD1 matches 7 bases. The ends lost 2 bases at V and 0 bases at J; junction bases unmatched: 6. CDR1 and CDR2 from the germline V gene are KGHSH and LQKENI. The CDR3 loop spans 17 amino acids. Written as DNA, the CDR3 is TGTGCCAGCTCACCATCCTGGACAGGAACGAACACCGGGGAGCTGTTTTTT. Translating gives CASSPSWTGTNTGELFF.

This chain connects TRBV7-6 to TRBJ2-1; maybe TRBD2 (6 bases). The V end was cut by 5 bases, the J end by 0 bases, with 11 bases between. Looked up from germline, CDR1 is SGHVS and CDR2 is FNYEAQ. This CDR3 has 15 amino acids. The CDR3 region has the DNA TGTGCCAGCAGCCCTCTAGCGTACTCCTACAATGAGCAGTTCTTC. Protein product: CASSPLAYSYNEQFF.

This clone was found a few times. The rearrangement joins TRBV6-6 to TRBJ2-4, with D perhaps TRBD1 (6 bases). V was trimmed by 0 bases and J by 3 bases, leaving 9 bases between them. The CDR3 is 15 residues long. The germline V gene has CDR1 MNHNY and CDR2 SVGAGI (reference sequence). CDR3 protein: CASSYSQGDKNIQYF. CDR3 DNA sequence: TGTGCCAGCAGTTACTCACAGGGTGACAAAAACATTCAGTACTTC.

There are a few counts of this clone. The chain uses TRBV27 and TRBJ2-3; 7 bases are shared with TRBD2. Looked up from germline, CDR1 is MNHEY and CDR2 is SMNVEV (reference sequence). CDR3 length: 16 amino acids. V was pared by 0 bases and J by 2 bases, with 5 bases of the junction left unmatched. The CDR3, as DNA: TGTGCCAGCAGTTTATCGAGGCTAGCGGTCACAGATACGCAGTATTTT. As protein: CASSLSRLAVTDTQYF.

The chain carries TRBV29-1 and TRBJ2-3, with 7 positions matching TRBD2. Unmatched junction bases numbered 10, after V lost 7 bases and J lost 0 bases. This CDR3 is built from 15 residues. CDR1 and CDR2 from the germline V gene are SQVTM and ANQGSEA. The CDR3: CSASAGGRSTDTQYF. As DNA, the CDR3 is TGCAGCGCATCAGCGGGCGGGAGAAGCACAGATACGCAGTATTTT.

In its sample, this clone was seen a few times. The J gene is TRBJ1-5, the V gene TRBV7-9, with D unresolved. Trimming removed 5 bases at V and 4 bases at J, with 6 bases between. The CDR3 contains 12 residues. Germline V lookup: CDR1 SEHNR, CDR2 FQNEAQ (reference sequence). The CDR3 loop is CASSQNNQPQHF. The CDR3 coding sequence is TGTGCCAGCAGCCAAAATAATCAGCCCCAGCATTTT.

This clone was counted a few times. This rearrangement joins TRBV21-1 to TRBJ1-3. TRBV21-1 is recorded as a pseudogene. This CDR3 spans 13 amino acids. For the CDR3, the DNA is TGTGCCACATTTCGGTACTCTGGAAACACCATATATTTT. This codes for CATFRYSGNTIYF.

The chain's CDR3 is CSVERKTGGDSYNEQFF. The CDR3 DNA reads as TGCAGCGTTGAAAGGAAGACAGGGGGCGACTCCTACAATGAGCAGTTCTTC. The chain couples TRBV29-1 to TRBJ2-1; 10 bases map to TRBD1. Germline assignment: CDR1 SQVTM and CDR2 ANQGSEA. This CDR3 is built from 17 residues. Losses at the gene ends were 2 bases for V and 0 bases for J; bases not matched to a gene: 7.

In this sample, this clone turned up a few times. V and J are TRBV6-5 and TRBJ2-4; 9 bases match TRBD2. The germline V gene encodes CDR1 MNHEY and CDR2 SVGAGI. CDR3 length: 15 residues. V lost 2 bases to trimming and J lost 5 bases; unmatched junction nucleotides: 4. CDR3 bases: TGTGCCAGCAGTTACGCGGGAGGGGGTGAAAACATTCAGTACTTC. Its protein product is CASSYAGGGENIQYF.

This chain joins TRBV28 and TRBJ1-5; 8 nucleotides match TRBD1. The V and J ends lost 5 bases and 5 bases, in that order; junction bases with no gene match: 14. This CDR3 contains 17 residues. Per germline, CDR1 MDHEN and CDR2 SYDVKM. CDR3 nucleotides: TGTGCCAGCAGTCCGACAGGGGCCCAAGGGGTTTATCAGCCCCAGCATTTT. Amino acids: CASSPTGAQGVYQPQHF. The full variable domain, rest sourced from reference TRBV28 and TRBJ1-5, is DVKVTQSSRYLVKRTGEKVFLECVQDMDHENMFWYRQDPGLGLRLIYFSYDVKMKEKGDIPEGYSVSREKKERFSLILESASTNQTSMYLCASSPTGAQGVYQPQHFGDGTRLSIL.

Concerning this clone: At one end, the junction sequence differs from germline, possibly due to a read error. Here the CDR3 DNA reads TGTGCCAGCAGGTTAGGGGGCGACTATGGCTACACCTTC. Its translation is CASRLGGDYGYTF. The chain combines TRBV7-2 with TRBJ1-2; 7 bases map to TRBD1. Germline CDR1 reads SGHTA; CDR2 reads FQGNSA. CDR3 length equals 13 residues.

This clone was seen repeatedly, ten times or more. V usage is TRBV29-1 and J usage is TRBJ2-1, with a weak D call TRBD2 (6 bases). CDR3 length: 12 residues. Germline V gene data show CDR1 as SQVTM and CDR2 as ANQGSEA. The germline V and J ends were trimmed by 7 bases and 5 bases, with 12 bases remaining between them. CDR3 DNA: TGCAGCGGAGCAGCGGGCGACAATGAGCAGTTCTTC. Amino acids: CSGAAGDNEQFF.

The chain links TRBV7-9 to TRBJ1-4; no clear D. Between the trimmed V and J ends, which lost 1 base and 8 bases, there was a span of 8 bases. Germline CDR1 reads SEHNR; CDR2 reads FQNEAQ (reference sequence). This CDR3 is 13 amino acids long. DNA for the CDR3: TGTGCCAGCAGCTTAGGTGGCCCCGAAAAACTGTTTTTT. Its protein is CASSLGGPEKLFF. The full variable domain, its missing parts supplied by reference TRBV7-9 and TRBJ1-4, is DTGVSQNPRHKITKRGQNVTFRCDPISEHNRLYWYRQTLGQGPEFLTYFQNEAQLEKSRLLSDRFSAERPKGSFSTLEIQRTEQGDSAMYLCASSLGGPEKLFFGSGTQLSVL.

The chain has TRBV11-2 and TRBJ1-2; 12 bases align to TRBD1. This CDR3 has 16 residues. Germline V lookup: CDR1 SGHAT, CDR2 FQNNGV. V was pared by 6 bases and J by 7 bases, with 12 bases of the junction left unmatched. The CDR3 protein is CASRHVRDRGLGGYTF. The CDR3, as DNA: TGTGCCAGCAGACACGTCCGGGACAGGGGGCTAGGTGGCTACACCTTC.

CDR3 amino acids: CASSYSGGPDEQFF. Here the CDR3 DNA reads TGTGCCAGCAGTTACAGCGGGGGCCCGGATGAGCAGTTCTTC. The J gene is TRBJ2-1, the V gene TRBV6-6; 8 positions agree with TRBD2. The germline CDR1 and CDR2 sequences are MNHNY and SVGAGI (reference sequence). The CDR3 is 14 amino acids. V lost 2 bases, J lost 8 bases, and 5 bases stayed unmatched.

This clone has just a few counts. V gene TRBV9 combines with J gene TRBJ1-2, with D uncertain. CDR1 SGDLS and CDR2 YYNGEE come from the germline V gene. Trimming removed 0 bases at V and 0 bases at J, with 9 bases between. The CDR3 contains 15 residues. The CDR3 region is CASSVDTVSNYGYTF. The CDR3 nucleotides read TGTGCCAGCAGCGTAGATACAGTCTCTAACTATGGCTACACCTTC.

This clone was detected only a few times. Here the CDR3 reads CASSLGRGMGQPQHF. The CDR3 region has the DNA TGTGCCAGCAGCTTAGGCCGGGGGATGGGGCAGCCCCAGCATTTT. This rearrangement joins TRBV7-2 to TRBJ1-5, with a possible D match to TRBD1 (5 bases). Deletions cut 1 base from V and 7 bases from J, with 14 bases between. The germline gives CDR1 SGHTA, CDR2 FQGNSA. The CDR3 totals 15 residues. Together with reference TRBV7-2 and TRBJ1-5, the CDR3 gives the full variable domain: GAGVSQSPSNKVTEKGKDVELRCDPISGHTALYWYRQSLGQGLEFLIYFQGNSAPDKSGLPSDRFSAERTGGSVSTLTIQRTQQEDSAVYLCASSLGRGMGQPQHFGDGTRLSIL.